These 24 T cell receptor beta chains share one sample of origin, sequenced in a study of blood T cell repertoires in COVID-19. Here immunoSEQ multiplex PCR was the method, and the copy in TCRdb shows in-frame clones only, minus some. The sample lists about 80,000 clones; roughly 76% were seen once. Input material: peripheral blood. All receptors come from a man aged 70-80 years with active or convalescent COVID-19.

The chain links TRBV24-1 to TRBJ2-1; the D gene is possibly TRBD2 (6 bases). CDR3 length equals 14 residues. Germline V CDR1 and CDR2: KGHDR, SFDVKD. Deletions cut 7 bases from V and 3 bases from J, with 12 bases between. CDR3: CATRARGGYNEQFF. The CDR3, as DNA: TGTGCCACCAGAGCCCGGGGAGGCTACAATGAGCAGTTCTTC.

This clone occurred a few times. The V call is TRBV4-1, the J call TRBJ2-7; 7 nucleotides align to TRBD1. The CDR3 extends over 17 amino acids. V trimming: 1 base; J trimming: 4 bases; junction bases outside the gene matches: 13. Looked up from germline, CDR1 is MGHRA and CDR2 is YSYEKL. The CDR3 loop is CASSQAEHTGDSYEQYF. CDR3 sequence (DNA): TGCGCCAGCAGCCAAGCTGAGCACACAGGGGATTCATACGAGCAGTACTTC.

The chain has TRBV10-3 and TRBJ2-1, with 7 bases matching TRBD2. The CDR3 consists of 17 residues. The germline V gene encodes CDR1 ENHRY and CDR2 SYGVKD. J lost 5 bases, V lost 3 bases, and 13 bases had no gene match. CDR3 in DNA: TGTGCCATCAGTGATTCCCTTTCGGGGGGAACGGACAATGAGCAGTTCTTC. This translates into CAISDSLSGGTDNEQFF.

The rearrangement links TRBV18 to TRBJ1-2; D call uncertain. Trimming cost V 5 bases and J 6 bases, with 16 bases left between them. Germline lookup yields CDR1 KGHSH and CDR2 LQKENI. There are 14 residues in the CDR3. This chain's CDR3 is CASSSDRYGNGYTF. Here the CDR3 DNA reads TGTGCCAGCTCATCGGACCGTTACGGGAATGGCTACACCTTC.

This clone appeared a few times. The rearrangement uses TRBV23-1 and TRBJ1-3, with TRBD1 identical over 9 bases. TRBV23-1 is assigned to the ORF class and has an uncertain function. This CDR3 has 16 amino acids. J was trimmed by 6 bases and V by 3 bases; bases with no gene match: 9. CDR3: CASSQSGTGKENTIYF. Here the CDR3 DNA reads TGCGCCAGCAGTCAGTCCGGGACAGGGAAGGAAAACACCATATATTTT.

The CDR3 reads CASSVGGGAPQHF. In nucleotides, the CDR3 is TGTGCCAGCAGCGTAGGAGGTGGAGCGCCCCAGCATTTT. The chain has TRBV9 and TRBJ1-5; no clear D gene. This CDR3 is 13 amino acids long. Germline CDR1 SGDLS, CDR2 YYNGEE. Trimming removed 0 bases from V and 9 bases from J, with 10 bases in between.

This chain links TRBV19 with TRBJ1-6; 9 nucleotides line up with TRBD1. V was clipped by 6 bases and J by 8 bases; unmatched bases: 8. Germline lookup yields CDR1 LNHDA and CDR2 SQIVND (reference sequence). This CDR3 comprises 15 residues. CDR3 in amino acids: CASSSGWDRDSPLHF. The CDR3 DNA follows: TGTGCCAGTAGCTCTGGGTGGGACAGGGATTCACCCCTCCACTTT.

This chain joins TRBV5-1 and TRBJ2-3, with D possibly TRBD2 on 6 matching bases. The CDR3 is made up of 16 amino acids. V shed 0 bases and J shed 1 base, with 12 bases lying between them. CDR1 SGHRS and CDR2 YFSETQ come from the germline V gene. The CDR3 loop reads CASSLGSGVGTDTQYF. The CDR3 DNA sequence: TGCGCCAGCAGCTTGGGGTCGGGGGTAGGCACAGATACGCAGTATTTT.

The rearrangement links TRBV19 to TRBJ2-5, with 7 bases identical to TRBD1. Looked up from germline, CDR1 is LNHDA and CDR2 is SQIVND (reference sequence). This CDR3 comprises 13 residues. V dropped 3 bases and J dropped 3; count of bases not matched to a gene: 1. The CDR3 region is CASSIGTEETQYF. The CDR3 DNA follows: TGTGCCAGTAGTATTGGGACAGAAGAGACCCAGTACTTC.

V usage is TRBV30 and J usage is TRBJ1-4, with D unresolved. V dropped 2 bases and J dropped 4 bases, with 5 bases sitting between them. Germline assignment: CDR1 GTSNPN and CDR2 SVGIG (reference sequence). There are 12 residues in the CDR3. The CDR3 sequence is CAWSSYNEKLFF. The CDR3 nucleotides are TGTGCCTGGAGTTCCTATAATGAAAAACTGTTTTTT.

The V call is TRBV3-1 (or the pseudogene TRBV3-2), the J call TRBJ2-5; D is perhaps TRBD1 (5 bases). The germline gives CDR1 LGHDT, CDR2 YNNKEL (reference sequence). V shed 0 bases and J shed 0 bases, with 5 bases lying between them. The CDR3 consists of 14 residues. The CDR3 bases are TGTGCCAGCAGCCAAGACAGGGACCAAGAGACCCAGTACTTC. Translation gives CASSQDRDQETQYF.

The chain employs TRBV7-9 and TRBJ2-7; 7 bases align to TRBD1. The CDR3 has 17 amino acids. CDR1 is SEHNR and CDR2 is FQNEAQ in the germline V gene (reference sequence). V lost 5 bases and J lost 0; bases outside the gene matches: 13. This chain's CDR3 is CASSVWHWGQSSYEQYF. The CDR3 nucleotides are TGTGCCAGCAGCGTATGGCATTGGGGACAGAGCTCCTACGAGCAGTACTTC.

J is TRBJ1-2 and V is TRBV19; D is unclear. Between the trimmed V and J ends, which lost 5 bases and 8 bases, there was a span of 6 bases. The length of the CDR3 is 10 residues. The germline V gene has CDR1 LNHDA and CDR2 SQIVND (reference sequence). CDR3 in amino acids: CASSSQGYTF. For the CDR3, the DNA is TGTGCCAGTAGTTCACAGGGCTACACCTTC.

The sample holds many counts of this clone. V gene TRBV9 combines with J gene TRBJ1-6; 8 bases match TRBD1. Per the germline V gene, CDR1 is SGDLS and CDR2 is YYNGEE. The CDR3 is made up of 17 amino acids. The V and J ends lost 3 bases and 10 bases, in that order; junction bases with no gene match: 15. The CDR3 is CASSGTINGQGNSPLHF. In nucleotides, the CDR3 is TGTGCCAGCAGCGGTACTATAAACGGACAGGGTAACTCACCCCTCCACTTT.

This clone was picked up a small number of times. The V call is TRBV10-3, the J call TRBJ2-7; 8 bases are shared with TRBD1. Germline V gene data show CDR1 as ENHRY and CDR2 as SYGVKD. The CDR3 has 15 residues. V was clipped by 4 bases and J by 2 bases; unmatched bases: 7. This chain's CDR3 is CAISVGTGGTYEQYF. CDR3 DNA sequence: TGTGCCATCAGTGTAGGGACAGGCGGCACCTACGAGCAGTACTTC.

The chain is built from TRBV4-2 and TRBJ2-3, with D perhaps matching TRBD2 (5 bases). V was pared by 0 bases and J by 6 bases, with 13 bases between. The CDR3 has 15 amino acids. In germline, CDR1 is LGHNA, CDR2 YNFKEQ. The CDR3 loop is CASSQDLATQDTQYF. CDR3 sequence (DNA): TGTGCCAGCAGCCAAGATTTAGCGACCCAGGATACGCAGTATTTT.

The V gene is TRBV18, the J gene TRBJ1-2; D not certain. The CDR3 has 14 amino acids. The V end was cut by 5 bases, the J end by 8 bases, with 18 bases between. Germline lookup yields CDR1 KGHSH and CDR2 LQKENI. This chain's CDR3 is CASSEVEKARGYTF. CDR3 in DNA: TGTGCCAGCTCAGAGGTGGAGAAAGCGAGGGGCTACACCTTC.

The rearrangement uses TRBV12-3 or TRBV12-4 and TRBJ1-4; 10 bases align to TRBD1. With V trimmed by 6 bases and J by 14 bases, 9 bases remained unmatched. The CDR3 is 13 amino acids. The CDR3 bases are TGTGCCAGCAGCGGACAGGGGGTATTTCCTCTGTTTTTT. Translated: CASSGQGVFPLFF.

The V and J genes are TRBV5-1 and TRBJ1-1; the D gene is possibly TRBD1 (5 bases). This CDR3 comprises 14 residues. Germline CDR1 reads SGHRS; CDR2 reads YFSETQ. The ends were cut back, 8 bases at V and 2 bases at J, with 16 bases in the middle. CDR3 protein: CASILPDTNTEAFF. In DNA form, the CDR3 reads TGCGCCAGTATACTTCCGGACACCAACACTGAAGCTTTCTTT.

The V call is TRBV19, the J call TRBJ1-4; D is ambiguous. The CDR3 spans 15 residues. CDR1 is LNHDA, CDR2 SQIVND, per germline (reference sequence). V lost 10 bases and J 0 bases, leaving 15 bases between the germline ends. CDR3 coding DNA: TGTGCCACAACCCCGGGAGATGCAACTAATGAAAAACTGTTTTTT. This sequence encodes CATTPGDATNEKLFF.

V gene TRBV7-9 combines with J gene TRBJ2-2; D may be TRBD1 or TRBD2 (5 bases each). V was shortened by 7 bases and J by 7 bases, with 13 bases between the two germline ends. Germline loops: CDR1 SEHNR, CDR2 FQNEAQ (reference sequence). The CDR3 is made up of 13 amino acids. Here the CDR3 DNA reads TGTGCCAGCACCGAAGGGGAGAACGGGGAGCTGTTTTTT. This sequence encodes CASTEGENGELFF. Full variable domain (rest looked up from reference TRBV7-9 and TRBJ2-2): DTGVSQNPRHKITKRGQNVTFRCDPISEHNRLYWYRQTLGQGPEFLTYFQNEAQLEKSRLLSDRFSAERPKGSFSTLEIQRTEQGDSAMYLCASTEGENGELFFGEGSRLTVL.

The rearrangement uses TRBV14 and TRBJ2-5; D call uncertain. The V gene's germline CDR1 is SGHDN and CDR2 FVKESK. The CDR3 spans 13 residues. V lost 11 bases and J 4 bases, leaving 17 bases between the germline ends. Here the CDR3 reads CASGRRERETQYF. The DNA of the CDR3 is TGTGCCTCGGGTAGGCGTGAACGAGAGACCCAGTACTTC.

With regard to this clone: Other DNA sequences within the sample encode an identical CDR3. This chain links TRBV6-5 with TRBJ1-1; TRBD1 matches at 8 bases. V was pared by 4 bases and J by 4 bases, with 2 bases of the junction left unmatched. CDR3 length: 13 residues. Germline CDR1 reads MNHEY; CDR2 reads SVGAGI. CDR3 nucleotides: TGTGCCAGCAGTTTAACAGGGGGCACTGAAGCTTTCTTT. Protein: CASSLTGGTEAFF.

V and J are TRBV27 and TRBJ1-2, with no clear D. Trimming removed 4 bases at V and 6 bases at J, with 12 bases between. Germline V gives CDR1 MNHEY, CDR2 SMNVEV (reference sequence). This CDR3 contains 13 residues. The CDR3 DNA follows: TGTGCCAGCAGTTACCACCCACCTAATGGCTACACCTTC. Translating it yields CASSYHPPNGYTF.